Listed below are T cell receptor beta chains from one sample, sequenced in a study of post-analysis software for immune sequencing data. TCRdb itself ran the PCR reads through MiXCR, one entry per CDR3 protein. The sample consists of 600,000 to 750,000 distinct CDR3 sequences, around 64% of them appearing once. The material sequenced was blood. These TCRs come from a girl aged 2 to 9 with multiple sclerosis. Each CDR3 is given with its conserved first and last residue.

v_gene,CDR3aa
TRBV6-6,CASLAGGLYNEQFF
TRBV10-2,CASSGTSGGAFTDTQYF
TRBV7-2,CASRLRQGRNEQYF
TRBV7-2,CASSLRTGLVAYGYTF
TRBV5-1,CASSLDFSGVRYGYTF
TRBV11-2,CASSQTAGTFSYEQYF
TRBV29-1,CSVEGTGTGDEKLFF
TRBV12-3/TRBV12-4,CASSFGDFNQPQHF
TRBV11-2,CASSLEAFSYEQYF
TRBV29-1,CSVNRVSNEQFF
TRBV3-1,CASSLPDSEQYF
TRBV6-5,CASSWRVAGSYEQYF
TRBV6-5,CASSFRGRSRTDTQYF
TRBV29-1,CSVGGRHTDTQYF
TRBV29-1,CSVVGGTGGYGYTF
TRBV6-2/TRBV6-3,CASSSRQGIEWNYGYTF
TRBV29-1,CSVVGTGTGVPHEQYF
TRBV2,CACSPRKASTDTQYF
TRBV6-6,CASSSHHRGLETQYF
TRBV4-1,CASSLGQGEVETQYF
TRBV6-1,CASTKRAHSRQGGTEAFF
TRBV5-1,CASSANYEQYF
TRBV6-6,CASSPGAPPYEQYF
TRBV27,CASQAGGAYEQYF
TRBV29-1,CSVGRGEGYTF
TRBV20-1,CSARGGWNSPLHF
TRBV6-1,CASSGGLEETQYF
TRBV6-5,CASSPRQGNGYTF
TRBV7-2,CASSLVAASFRGDNEQFF
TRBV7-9,CASGDGSGGMNEQFF
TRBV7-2,CASSLGTGIADTQYF
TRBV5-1,CASSLGDRVASDYTF
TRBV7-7,CASSAPGGEQYF
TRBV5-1,CASSLLGVSENTEAFF
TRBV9,CASSVRGGNEQFF
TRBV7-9,CASSLETGSSYNEQYF
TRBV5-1,CASSLLGETQYF
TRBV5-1,CASSLASAGDYGYTF
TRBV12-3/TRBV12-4,CASSLRGLAGENQETQYF